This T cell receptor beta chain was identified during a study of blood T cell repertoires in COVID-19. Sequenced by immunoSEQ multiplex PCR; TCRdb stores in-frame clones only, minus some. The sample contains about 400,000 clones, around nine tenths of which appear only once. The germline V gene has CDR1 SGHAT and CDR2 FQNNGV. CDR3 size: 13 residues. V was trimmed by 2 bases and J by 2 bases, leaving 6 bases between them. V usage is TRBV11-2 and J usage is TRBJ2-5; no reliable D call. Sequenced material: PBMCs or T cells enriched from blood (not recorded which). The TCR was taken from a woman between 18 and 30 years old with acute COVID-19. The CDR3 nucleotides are TGTGCCAGCAGCTTATCTCAGCAAGAGACCCAGTACTTC. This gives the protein CASSLSQQETQYF.